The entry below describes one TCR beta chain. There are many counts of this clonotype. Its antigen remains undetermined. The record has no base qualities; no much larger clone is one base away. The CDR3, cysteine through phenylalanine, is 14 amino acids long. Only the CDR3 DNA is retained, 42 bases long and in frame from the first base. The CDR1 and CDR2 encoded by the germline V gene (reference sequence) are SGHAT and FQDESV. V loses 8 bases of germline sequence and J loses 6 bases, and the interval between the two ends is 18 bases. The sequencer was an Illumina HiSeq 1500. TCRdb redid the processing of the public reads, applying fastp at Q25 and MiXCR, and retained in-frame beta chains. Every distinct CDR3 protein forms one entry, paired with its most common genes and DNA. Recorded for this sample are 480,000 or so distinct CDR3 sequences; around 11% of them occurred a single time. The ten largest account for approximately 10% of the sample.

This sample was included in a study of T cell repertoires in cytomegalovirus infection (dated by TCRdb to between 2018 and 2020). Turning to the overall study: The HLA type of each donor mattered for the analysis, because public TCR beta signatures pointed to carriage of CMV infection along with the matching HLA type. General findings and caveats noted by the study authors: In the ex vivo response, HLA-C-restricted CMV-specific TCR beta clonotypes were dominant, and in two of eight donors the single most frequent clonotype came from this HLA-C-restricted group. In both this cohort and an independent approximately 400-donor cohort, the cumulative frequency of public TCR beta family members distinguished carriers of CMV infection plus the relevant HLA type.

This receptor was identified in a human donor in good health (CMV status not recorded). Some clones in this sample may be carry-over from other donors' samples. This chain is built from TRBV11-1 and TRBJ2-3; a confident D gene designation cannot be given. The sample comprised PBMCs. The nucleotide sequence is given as TGTGCCAGCCGTACGTCTGAACCACCCGATACGCAGTATTTT. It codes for CASRTSEPPDTQYF.